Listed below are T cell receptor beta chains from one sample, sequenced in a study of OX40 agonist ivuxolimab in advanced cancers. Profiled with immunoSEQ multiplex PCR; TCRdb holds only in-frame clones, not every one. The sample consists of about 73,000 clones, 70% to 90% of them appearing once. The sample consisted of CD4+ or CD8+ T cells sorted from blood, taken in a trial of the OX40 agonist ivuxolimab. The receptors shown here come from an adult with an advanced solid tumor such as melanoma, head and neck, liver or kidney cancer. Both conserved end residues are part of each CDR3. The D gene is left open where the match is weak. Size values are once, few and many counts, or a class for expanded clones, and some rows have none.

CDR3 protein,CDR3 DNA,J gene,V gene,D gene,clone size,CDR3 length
CAWDQGTAAGGVF,TGTGCCTGGGACCAAGGGACAGCAGCGGGGGGGGTCTTC,TRBJ2-1,TRBV30,TRBD2,NA,13
CASSRTGSNYGYTF,TGTGCCAGCAGTCGGACAGGGAGCAACTATGGCTACACCTTC,TRBJ1-2,TRBV28,TRBD1,NA,14
CASSVLAGVVTGELFF,TGTGCCAGTAGTGTACTAGCGGGAGTCGTCACCGGGGAGCTGTTTTTT,TRBJ2-2,TRBV19,TRBD2,NA,16
CASISQGWGGYTF,TGTGCCAGCATCTCACAGGGGTGGGGTGGCTACACCTTC,TRBJ1-2,TRBV7-9,TRBD1,NA,13
CASSLSGTGELFF,TGTGCCAGCAGTTTATCAGGGACCGGGGAGCTGTTTTTT,TRBJ2-2,TRBV28,NA,NA,13
CASSSKAETQYF,TGCGCCAGCAGCTCAAAAGCGGAGACCCAGTACTTC,TRBJ2-5,TRBV5-1,NA,NA,12
CASSPYLGASVRTDTQYF,TGTGCCAGCAGCCCCTACTTGGGGGCGAGTGTCCGGACAGATACGCAGTATTTT,TRBJ2-3,TRBV5-4,NA,NA,18
CASSQGSFGGAVDTQYF,TGCGCCAGCAGCCAAGGGAGTTTTGGGGGTGCCGTAGATACGCAGTATTTT,TRBJ2-3,TRBV4-1,NA,NA,17
CASSPEGTGGSFYTQYF,TGCGCCAGCAGCCCGGAGGGGACAGGGGGTTCATTTTATACGCAGTATTTT,TRBJ2-3,TRBV5-1,TRBD1,NA,17
CASSSGTSARLYEQYF,TGTGCCAGCAGCTCCGGGACTAGCGCCCGACTGTACGAGCAGTACTTC,TRBJ2-7,TRBV11-2,TRBD2,NA,16
CASRAGTSTEQYF,TGTGCCAGCAGAGCCGGGACATCGACCGAGCAGTACTTC,TRBJ2-7,TRBV25-1,NA,once,13
CASSIAMTDTYEQYF,TGTGCCAGTAGTATAGCGATGACAGATACCTACGAGCAGTACTTC,TRBJ2-7,TRBV19,NA,NA,15
CASSSVAGIDTQYF,TGTGCCAGCAGTTCGGTAGCGGGCATAGATACGCAGTATTTT,TRBJ2-3,TRBV27,TRBD2,once,14
CAWSVTGIWTSGRWNEQFF,TGTGCCTGGAGTGTAACGGGAATTTGGACTAGCGGGAGATGGAATGAGCAGTTCTTC,TRBJ2-1,TRBV30,TRBD2,NA,19
CASSQFGGASYNEQFF,TGTGCCAGCAGCCAATTCGGAGGAGCCTCCTACAATGAGCAGTTCTTC,TRBJ2-1,TRBV5-4,NA,NA,16
CASSSPAGGKNTGELFF,TGCGCCAGCAGCTCCCCCGCAGGGGGGAAGAACACCGGGGAGCTGTTTTTT,TRBJ2-2,TRBV5-1,NA,NA,17
CARSSPGLAGKETQYF,TGTGCCAGAAGCTCCCCGGGACTAGCGGGGAAAGAGACCCAGTACTTC,TRBJ2-5,TRBV5-3,TRBD2,NA,16
CSVTGTYEQYF,TGCAGCGTGACAGGGACCTACGAGCAGTACTTC,TRBJ2-7,TRBV29-1,TRBD1,NA,11
CASSEVAGFTDTQYF,TGTGCCAGCAGTGAAGTGGCGGGGTTTACAGATACGCAGTATTTT,TRBJ2-3,TRBV6-1,NA,once,15
CATSRMGSEAFF,TGTGCCACCAGCAGAATGGGGAGTGAAGCTTTCTTT,TRBJ1-1,TRBV15,NA,NA,12
CASGPDAREQYF,TGTGCTAGTGGCCCGGACGCCCGCGAGCAGTACTTC,TRBJ2-7,TRBV12-5,NA,NA,12
CASAAVGIPLHEQYF,TGTGCCAGCGCAGCTGTAGGGATCCCCCTCCACGAGCAGTACTTC,TRBJ2-7,TRBV6-6,NA,NA,15
CASSRGRGRSSYNEQFF,TGTGCCAGCAGCAGGGGGCGGGGGCGGAGCTCCTACAATGAGCAGTTCTTC,TRBJ2-1,TRBV11-2,NA,once,17
CASSLEGDRADEQYF,TGTGCCAGCAGCTTAGAGGGGGACAGGGCCGACGAGCAGTACTTC,TRBJ2-7,TRBV7-9,TRBD1,NA,15
CSGEVAGSMGLFF,TGCAGCGGAGAGGTAGCGGGGTCCATGGGGCTGTTCTTC,TRBJ2-1,TRBV29-1,TRBD2,NA,13
CAWDKRQGNQPQHF,TGTGCCTGGGACAAACGTCAGGGGAATCAGCCCCAGCATTTT,TRBJ1-5,TRBV30,NA,NA,14
CASSQEQGGYGYTF,TGCGCCAGCAGCCAAGAGCAGGGCGGCTATGGCTACACCTTC,TRBJ1-2,TRBV4-1,NA,NA,14
CSVAPGNAPGGELFF,TGCAGCGTTGCCCCCGGGAACGCCCCGGGCGGGGAGCTGTTTTTT,TRBJ2-2,TRBV29-1,NA,NA,15
CASSSSLDPGANVLTF,TGTGCCAGCAGTTCGTCGTTAGACCCTGGGGCCAACGTCCTGACTTTC,TRBJ2-6,TRBV28,NA,NA,16
CASSSNGGAQEDTQYF,TGTGCCAGCAGCTCGAACGGGGGGGCGCAGGAAGATACGCAGTATTTT,TRBJ2-3,TRBV7-3,TRBD2,NA,16
CASSQSSGPHPPYEQYF,TGCGCCAGCAGTCAATCATCAGGGCCTCACCCCCCTTACGAGCAGTACTTC,TRBJ2-7,TRBV23-1,NA,NA,17
CASSNTDPNNSPLHF,TGTGCCAGCAGTAATACAGATCCCAATAATTCACCCCTCCACTTT,TRBJ1-6,TRBV6-5,NA,NA,15
CASRTEIRNTEAFF,TGTGCCAGCAGGACAGAGATAAGGAACACTGAAGCTTTCTTT,TRBJ1-1,TRBV28,NA,few,14
CASSLGLAASTDTQYF,TGTGCCAGCAGCTTGGGACTAGCGGCTAGCACAGATACGCAGTATTTT,TRBJ2-3,TRBV7-3,TRBD2,once,16
CASSKGGSGANVLTF,TGTGCCAGTAGTAAAGGGGGCTCTGGGGCCAACGTCCTGACTTTC,TRBJ2-6,TRBV19,NA,NA,15
CASKAGRNNEQFF,TGTGCCAGCAAGGCCGGACGCAACAATGAGCAGTTCTTC,TRBJ2-1,TRBV18,NA,NA,13
CASSVGPTGELFF,TGTGCCAGCAGCGTTGGACCGACCGGGGAGCTGTTTTTT,TRBJ2-2,TRBV9,NA,NA,13
CAWSVAWDSGNTIYF,TGTGCCTGGAGTGTAGCTTGGGACAGCGGAAACACCATATATTTT,TRBJ1-3,TRBV30,TRBD1,once,15
CASSPSTYEQYF,TGTGCCAGCTCACCGTCGACCTACGAGCAGTACTTC,TRBJ2-7,TRBV18,NA,once,12
CSVDAGTFSYEQYF,TGCAGCGTTGATGCAGGGACCTTCTCCTACGAGCAGTACTTC,TRBJ2-7,TRBV29-1,NA,NA,14
CASSQSPGLVSDTQYF,TGCGCCAGCAGCCAATCCCCGGGACTAGTATCAGATACGCAGTATTTT,TRBJ2-3,TRBV4-1,TRBD2,NA,16
CASSHGTRPQETQYF,TGTGCCAGCAGCCACGGGACTAGACCCCAAGAGACCCAGTACTTC,TRBJ2-5,TRBV7-6,TRBD2,NA,15
CAWSGGHRADTQYF,TGTGCCTGGAGCGGCGGGCACCGCGCGGATACGCAGTATTTT,TRBJ2-3,TRBV30,NA,NA,14
CASSRTGGPGNTIYF,TGTGCCAGTAGTCGGACAGGGGGACCTGGAAACACCATATATTTT,TRBJ1-3,TRBV19,TRBD1,NA,15